This passage covers 13 T cell receptor beta chains from one sample sequenced in a study of T cells in Graves' hyperthyroidism and ophthalmopathy. The TCR beta CDR3 regions underwent amplification using RNA transcripts as the source. RT-PCR in the first round (using the HTBI primer set) targeted the TCR CDR3. TCRdb called the multiplex PCR reads again in MiXCR, with one record for every CDR3 protein. This table has 220,000 or so distinct CDR3 sequences, less than 20% appearing once. Sequences were obtained from blood. These receptors came from a woman between 18 and 29 years old with Graves' ophthalmopathy.

In the case of this clonotype: A much larger clonotype is one base distant, so this may be a read error. The genes are TRBV24-1 and TRBJ1-1; 10 positions match TRBD1. From germline, CDR1 is KGHDR and CDR2 SFDVKD. The CDR3 loop spans 14 amino acids. CDR3 sequence: CATRQGARDTETFF. CDR3 in DNA: TGTGCCACTAGACAGGGGGCGCGGGACACTGAAACTTTCTTT.

This clonotype was counted ten times or more. This sequence joins TRBV19 and TRBJ2-1, with TRBD2 matching over 10 bases. V lost 5 bases, J lost 2 bases, and 3 bases stayed unmatched. This CDR3 spans 15 amino acids. Germline loops: CDR1 LNHDA, CDR2 SQIVND (reference sequence). The CDR3 reads CASSFGTSAYNEQFF. In nucleotides, the CDR3 is TGTGCCAGTAGTTTCGGGACTAGCGCCTACAATGAGCAGTTCTTC. Variable domain in full (rest from reference TRBV19 and TRBJ2-1): DGGITQSPKYLFRKEGQNVTLSCEQNLNHDAMYWYRQDPGQGLRLIYYSQIVNDFQKGDIAEGYSVSREKKESFPLTVTSAQKNPTAFYLCASSFGTSAYNEQFFGPGTRLTVL.

This clonotype was observed at least ten times. This chain uses TRBV28 with TRBJ1-2, with TRBD1 identical over 7 bases. J was trimmed by 5 bases and V by 2 bases; bases with no gene match: 8. The CDR3 totals 15 residues. Germline values: CDR1 MDHEN, CDR2 SYDVKM. The CDR3 is CASSLAGGGGYGYTF. As DNA, the CDR3 is TGTGCCAGCAGTTTAGCAGGAGGGGGCGGTTATGGCTACACCTTC.

This clonotype was counted ten times or more. This chain uses TRBV5-1 with TRBJ1-2; D is ambiguous. V dropped 4 bases and J dropped 3 bases, with 13 bases sitting between them. This CDR3 contains 14 residues. Germline V lookup: CDR1 SGHRS, CDR2 YFSETQ. For the CDR3, the DNA is TGCGCCAGCAGCCTCAGGACCGCGTACTATGGCTACACCTTC. This encodes CASSLRTAYYGYTF. The full variable domain, rest sourced from reference TRBV5-1 and TRBJ1-2, is KAGVTQTPRYLIKTRGQQVTLSCSPISGHRSVSWYQQTPGQGLQFLFEYFSETQRNKGNFPGRFSGRQFSNSRSEMNVSTLELGDSALYLCASSLRTAYYGYTFGSGTRLTVV.

In its sample, this clonotype was seen many times. This chain connects TRBV5-1 to TRBJ1-1, with D unresolved. CDR1 SGHRS and CDR2 YFSETQ come from the germline V gene. This CDR3 region has 14 residues. V gave up 0 bases and J gave up 6 bases, with 12 bases separating them. The chain's CDR3 is CASSLGAVGSEAFF. For the CDR3, the DNA is TGCGCCAGCAGCTTGGGAGCCGTAGGATCTGAAGCTTTCTTT.

This clonotype was counted ten times or more. The chain is built from TRBV11-2 and TRBJ2-2; 15 nucleotides match TRBD2. V was pared by 5 bases and J by 6 bases, with 4 bases of the junction left unmatched. The CDR3 sequence is 16 residues long. Germline V CDR1 and CDR2: SGHAT, FQNNGV. CDR3 in amino acids: CASSARTSGGAGELFF. The CDR3 DNA reads as TGTGCCAGCAGCGCTCGGACTAGCGGGGGGGCCGGGGAGCTGTTTTTT.

This clonotype appeared many times. The rearrangement uses TRBV18 and TRBJ2-2; 14 nucleotides align to TRBD2. Germline V CDR1 and CDR2: KGHSH, LQKENI. Trimming cost V 3 bases and J 6 bases; bases outside gene matches: 3. This CDR3 region has 16 residues. The CDR3 protein is CASSPPGLAGAGELFF. CDR3 sequence (DNA): TGTGCCAGCTCACCCCCGGGACTAGCGGGAGCCGGGGAGCTGTTTTTT.

This clonotype was recorded many times. The J gene is TRBJ2-1, the V gene TRBV7-2; 7 bases are a match to TRBD2. Unmatched junction bases numbered 10, after V lost 2 bases and J lost 3 bases. The CDR3 is made up of 17 amino acids. Germline-derived CDR1 and CDR2 are SGHTA and FQGNSA. The CDR3 region has the DNA TGTGCCAGCAGCTTAACTATGGGGACTACCAACTACAATGAGCAGTTCTTC. Encoded protein: CASSLTMGTTNYNEQFF.

This clonotype was counted many times. The chain joins TRBV28 to TRBJ1-4; 9 bases match TRBD1. J was trimmed by 8 bases and V by 1 base; bases with no gene match: 8. CDR1 MDHEN and CDR2 SYDVKM come from the germline V gene. This CDR3 spans 16 amino acids. The DNA for the CDR3 is TGTGCCAGCAGTTTATTACCGGGACAGGGTACGGAAAAACTGTTTTTT. Translation: CASSLLPGQGTEKLFF.

In its sample, this clonotype was seen many times. The chain recombines TRBV20-1 with TRBJ1-1; D unresolved. The CDR3 is 15 amino acids. The ends were cut back, 1 base at V and 4 bases at J, with 16 bases in the middle. Germline assignment: CDR1 DFQATT and CDR2 SNEGSKA (reference sequence). In DNA, the CDR3 is TGCAGTGCTAGAGCTGACCGGCGGGCCCTCACTGAAGCTTTCTTT. Translated, it gives CSARADRRALTEAFF.

In its sample, this clonotype was seen many times. The chain combines TRBV20-1 with TRBJ2-2, with D unclear. V was shortened by 0 bases and J by 3 bases, with 11 bases between the two germline ends. The CDR3 totals 15 residues. The germline V gene encodes CDR1 DFQATT and CDR2 SNEGSKA (reference sequence). The CDR3 nucleotides are TGCAGTGCTAGAGAAGTCGCACCCGACACCGGGGAGCTGTTTTTT. It specifies CSAREVAPDTGELFF.

This clonotype has a count of ten or more. For the CDR3, the DNA is TGTGCCAGCAGCTTGGGACAGTATGACAATGAGCAGTTCTTC. It encodes CASSLGQYDNEQFF. V and J are TRBV11-3 and TRBJ2-1; 7 nucleotides agree with TRBD1. V was clipped by 3 bases and J by 5 bases; unmatched bases: 4. This CDR3 has 14 amino acids. Per germline, CDR1 SGHNT and CDR2 YENEEA.

This clonotype was seen ten or more times. In DNA, the CDR3 is TGTGCCAGCAGTGGCCTCGGGACTCCAGTCCCCTACGAGCAGTACTTC. This encodes CASSGLGTPVPYEQYF. The chain couples TRBV6-1 to TRBJ2-7; D is possibly TRBD2 (6 bases). This CDR3 has 16 residues. Between the trimmed V and J ends, which lost 4 bases and 2 bases, there was a span of 18 bases. From germline, CDR1 is MNHNS and CDR2 SASEGT.